These 10 T cell receptor beta chains originate from one sample sequenced in a study of T cells in tuberculosis. Indicated time point: new active TB diagnosis, blood taken before or within 7 days of starting treatment. TCRdb keeps only in-frame clones here, not all; method: immunoSEQ multiplex PCR. This table holds about 53,000 clones, 90% to 95% found once. The material was PBMCs, obtained at tuberculosis diagnosis. These receptors were collected from an adult with tuberculosis.

V and J are TRBV2 and TRBJ1-2, with TRBD1 as a possible D gene (5 bases). Looked up from germline, CDR1 is SNHLY and CDR2 is FYNNEI. The CDR3 is 14 amino acids. Between the trimmed V and J ends, which lost 6 bases and 7 bases, there was a span of 18 bases. The chain's CDR3 is CASSLDTGFRGYTF. In DNA form, the CDR3 reads TGTGCCAGCAGCCTGGATACAGGTTTTCGTGGCTACACCTTC.

The gene calls are TRBV28 and TRBJ2-1; 11 bases map to TRBD2. V shed 4 bases and J 5 bases; nucleotides not matched to a gene: 1. Germline V gene lookup returns CDR1 MDHEN and CDR2 SYDVKM. The CDR3 covers 14 residues. The CDR3: CASSSGLADNEQFF. In DNA, the CDR3 is TGTGCCAGCAGTTCGGGACTAGCGGACAATGAGCAGTTCTTC.

The chain is built from TRBV13 and TRBJ2-6; TRBD1 aligns across 8 bases. The V and J ends lost 2 bases and 0 bases, in that order; junction bases with no gene match: 6. The CDR3 sequence is 18 residues long. Germline CDR1 and CDR2: PRHDT and FYEKMQ (reference sequence). DNA of the CDR3: TGTGCCAGCAGCTTATATACAGGGGGATCCTCTGGGGCCAACGTCCTGACTTTC. Amino acids: CASSLYTGGSSGANVLTF.

The rearrangement joins TRBV5-8 to TRBJ1-3; 7 nucleotides align to TRBD1. CDR3 length: 15 amino acids. The V gene's germline CDR1 is SGHTS and CDR2 YDEGEE. Trimming cost V 4 bases and J 0 bases; bases outside gene matches: 4. The CDR3 nucleotides read TGTGCCAGCAGCGCGGGACAGCGCTCTGGAAACACCATATATTTT. Its protein product is CASSAGQRSGNTIYF.

This chain uses TRBV6-4 with TRBJ1-1; TRBD1 aligns across 11 bases. The V gene end was trimmed by 4 bases and the J gene end by 5 bases; junction bases not matched to a gene: 6. Germline values: CDR1 MRHNA, CDR2 SNTAGT. The CDR3 covers 15 residues. CDR3 sequence (DNA): TGTGCCAGCAGTGCGGGGACAGGGGGTCGGACTGAAGCTTTCTTT. Amino acid sequence: CASSAGTGGRTEAFF.

V usage is TRBV27 and J usage is TRBJ2-7; TRBD2 matches at 9 bases. CDR1 is MNHEY, CDR2 SMNVEV, per germline (reference sequence). With V trimmed by 3 bases and J by 5 bases, 11 bases remained unmatched. The CDR3 consists of 16 residues. CDR3 residues: CASSFNWREGGHEQYF. The CDR3 DNA reads as TGTGCCAGCAGTTTTAATTGGCGGGAGGGAGGGCACGAGCAGTACTTC.

The chain recombines TRBV5-6 with TRBJ1-1; D is unresolved. With 2 bases removed from V and 5 bases from J, the gap between germline ends came to 10 bases. The CDR3 has 13 residues. Germline V CDR1 and CDR2: SGHDT, YYEEEE. The CDR3 region has the DNA TGTGCCAGCAGCTTCGGTTCGTGGACTGAAGCTTTCTTT. Its translation: CASSFGSWTEAFF.

The chain links TRBV7-9 to TRBJ2-7, with 9 bases matching TRBD1. V was clipped by 1 base and J by 7 bases; unmatched bases: 8. The germline V gene encodes CDR1 SEHNR and CDR2 FQNEAQ (reference sequence). The CDR3 is made up of 15 amino acids. The CDR3 here is CASSLGPGQGREQYF. Here the CDR3 DNA reads TGTGCCAGCAGCTTAGGCCCGGGACAGGGAAGAGAGCAGTACTTC.

V gene TRBV6-6 combines with J gene TRBJ1-5; tentative D call: TRBD1 (6 bases). The CDR3 totals 15 residues. Germline CDR1 is MNHNY and CDR2 is SVGAGI (reference sequence). V was shortened by 1 base and J by 4 bases, with 11 bases between the two germline ends. The CDR3 is CASSYWDTINQPQHF. For the CDR3, the DNA is TGTGCCAGCAGTTACTGGGACACCATAAATCAGCCCCAGCATTTT.

V and J are TRBV6-5 and TRBJ2-1; 8 nucleotides match TRBD1. Looked up from germline, CDR1 is MNHEY and CDR2 is SVGAGI. V lost 4 bases, J lost 4 bases, and 6 bases stayed unmatched. There are 15 residues in the CDR3. CDR3 in DNA: TGTGCCAGCAGTTCTGTGGACAGGGTATACAATGAGCAGTTCTTC. It translates to CASSSVDRVYNEQFF.